A selection of T cell receptor beta chains follows, all from one sample in a study of T cell repertoires in cytomegalovirus infection. TCRdb fed the reads into MiXCR, producing one record per CDR3 protein. The sample includes some 560,000 distinct CDR3 sequences, roughly 43% of them seen just once. These receptors have no identified antigens. The input for sequencing was cultured PBMCs, taken from culture after CMV antigen stimulation. The receptor set was obtained from a human donor in good health (CMV status not recorded). Some clones in this sample may be carry-over from other donors' samples. Each CDR3 is given with its conserved first and last residue. D genes are given only for firm matches. Not every row has a clone size; where given, it reads once, few, many or a size class.

CDR3aa | CDR3nt | d_gene | abundance | j_gene | len | v_gene
CASSPRADRIFYGYTF | TGTGCCAGTAGTCCCCGGGCGGACAGGATATTCTATGGCTACACCTTC | TRBD1 | . | TRBJ1-2 | 16 | TRBV19
CASSQGTTSEQYF | TGTGCCAGCAGCCAGGGGACTACCTCCGAGCAGTACTTC | TRBD2 | . | TRBJ2-7 | 13 | TRBV4-2
CASSQERTMNYGYTF | TGCGCCAGCAGCCAAGAGCGGACAATGAACTATGGCTACACCTTC | . | . | TRBJ1-2 | 15 | TRBV4-1
CASSSLPIGMNTEAFF | TGTGCCAGCAGCTCACTACCGATAGGGATGAACACTGAAGCTTTCTTT | . | few | TRBJ1-1 | 16 | TRBV7-2
CASPLGTQYF | TGTGCCAGCCCCCTTGGGACCCAGTACTTC | . | . | TRBJ2-5 | 10 | TRBV6-1
CSAPQRGVIETQYF | TGCAGTGCTCCCCAGCGGGGGGTCATAGAGACCCAGTACTTC | TRBD2 | . | TRBJ2-5 | 14 | TRBV20-1
CASSPGLASTDTQYF | TGTGCCAGCTCACCGGGACTAGCGAGCACAGATACGCAGTATTTT | TRBD2 | many | TRBJ2-3 | 15 | TRBV7-2
CASKLAGGLLHEYF | TGTGCCAGCAAATTAGCGGGGGGGCTACTACATGAGTACTTC | TRBD2 | once | TRBJ2-7 | 14 | TRBV27
CASSTYYEQYF | TGTGCCAGCAGCACCTACTACGAGCAGTACTTC | . | few | TRBJ2-7 | 11 | TRBV7-2
CASSYSQGAQPQHF | TGTGCCAGCAGTTACTCGCAGGGGGCACAGCCCCAGCATTTT | TRBD1 | . | TRBJ1-5 | 14 | TRBV6-6
CASSLGFYGYTF | TGCGCCAGCAGCCTAGGCTTCTATGGCTACACCTTC | . | once | TRBJ1-2 | 12 | TRBV5-1
CASSTGANSPLHF | TGTGCCAGCAGCACCGGTGCGAACTCACCCCTCCACTTT | . | few | TRBJ1-6 | 13 | TRBV7-6
CASRGVTGKAQPQHF | TGTGCCAGCAGGGGGGTGACAGGGAAAGCACAGCCCCAGCATTTT | TRBD1 | few | TRBJ1-5 | 15 | TRBV2
CASTNGARVAGEQFF | TGTGCCAGCACCAATGGGGCGAGGGTTGCTGGTGAGCAGTTCTTC | . | . | TRBJ2-1 | 15 | TRBV28
CASRTSGKTTGEQFF | TGTGCCAGCAGAACTAGCGGGAAGACGACGGGTGAGCAGTTCTTC | TRBD2 | . | TRBJ2-1 | 15 | TRBV2
CSVGFRGQTGELFF | TGCAGCGTTGGTTTCAGGGGCCAAACCGGGGAGCTGTTTTTT | . | . | TRBJ2-2 | 14 | TRBV29-1
CASSLPPGLAGTDTQYF | TGTGCCAGCAGCTTACCACCGGGACTAGCGGGCACAGATACGCAGTATTTT | TRBD2 | . | TRBJ2-3 | 17 | TRBV11-2
CASSSLTSANEQFF | TGCGCCAGCAGCTCCTTGACTAGCGCCAATGAGCAGTTCTTC | TRBD2 | . | TRBJ2-1 | 14 | TRBV5-1
CSAREQYNEQFF | TGCAGTGCTAGAGAACAATACAATGAGCAGTTCTTC | . | . | TRBJ2-1 | 12 | TRBV20-1
CASSFPLLAGGGTDTQYF | TGTGCCAGCAGCTTCCCGTTACTAGCGGGGGGGGGCACAGATACGCAGTATTTT | TRBD2 | few | TRBJ2-3 | 18 | TRBV5-6
CAISESERSEQFF | TGTGCCATCAGTGAGTCGGAGCGGAGTGAGCAGTTCTTC | . | . | TRBJ2-1 | 13 | TRBV10-3
CASSQDDRGPYEQYF | TGTGCCAGCAGCCAAGACGACCGGGGACCCTACGAGCAGTACTTC | . | . | TRBJ2-7 | 15 | TRBV4-2
CASSITGSNEQFF | TGTGCCAGCAGCATCACGGGGTCCAATGAGCAGTTCTTC | . | . | TRBJ2-1 | 13 | TRBV6-2/TRBV6-3
CSGAVNTEAFF | TGCAGCGGGGCAGTGAACACTGAAGCTTTCTTT | . | . | TRBJ1-1 | 11 | TRBV29-1
CASSFVVGRAPETQYF | TGTGCCAGCAGTTTCGTCGTCGGAAGGGCCCCGGAGACCCAGTACTTC | . | few | TRBJ2-5 | 16 | TRBV12-3/TRBV12-4
CASSYSSGQRQPQHF | TGTGCCAGCAGTTACTCATCGGGACAGCGTCAGCCCCAGCATTTT | TRBD1 | . | TRBJ1-5 | 15 | TRBV6-2/TRBV6-3
CASSLSRWFEQFF | TGTGCCAGCAGTCTCTCCCGTTGGTTTGAGCAGTTCTTC | . | . | TRBJ2-1 | 13 | TRBV28
CASSLTGPYNEQFF | TGTGCCAGCAGCTTAACCGGGCCCTACAATGAGCAGTTCTTC | . | . | TRBJ2-1 | 14 | TRBV7-2
CSAISGVGYEQYF | TGCAGTGCGATTTCGGGGGTCGGCTACGAGCAGTACTTC | . | . | TRBJ2-7 | 13 | TRBV20-1
CASSVTGTSGDPRETQYF | TGTGCCAGCAGTGTGACCGGGACTAGCGGGGATCCTCGAGAGACCCAGTACTTC | TRBD2 | . | TRBJ2-5 | 18 | TRBV12-3/TRBV12-4
CASSPTGQGAYGYTF | TGTGCCAGCTCACCTACGGGACAGGGGGCCTATGGCTACACCTTC | TRBD1 | . | TRBJ1-2 | 15 | TRBV18
CASSPGGNSGANVLTF | TGTGCCAGCAGCCCAGGGGGTAACTCTGGGGCCAACGTCCTGACTTTC | TRBD1 | few | TRBJ2-6 | 16 | TRBV7-8
CSASAAGRNTEAFF | TGCAGTGCTTCAGCCGCGGGCCGGAACACTGAAGCTTTCTTT | . | once | TRBJ1-1 | 14 | TRBV20-1
CASSLGGVHNSPLHF | TGTGCCAGCAGCTTAGGGGGCGTCCATAATTCACCCCTCCACTTT | . | few | TRBJ1-6 | 15 | TRBV7-2
CASSKPRLAPDLGSTDTQYF | TGTGCCAGCAGCAAACCCCGGCTAGCCCCCGACCTAGGCAGCACAGATACGCAGTATTTT | . | few | TRBJ2-3 | 20 | TRBV12-3/TRBV12-4
CASMSGLSLPTQYF | TGTGCCAGCATGAGTGGGCTCTCCCTCCCGACCCAGTACTTC | . | many | TRBJ2-5 | 14 | TRBV7-2
CASSAQTSADEQFF | TGTGCCAGTAGTGCGCAGACTAGCGCGGATGAGCAGTTCTTC | TRBD2 | . | TRBJ2-1 | 14 | TRBV19
CASSLQGGSTDTQYF | TGTGCCAGCAGCTTACAGGGGGGTAGCACAGATACGCAGTATTTT | . | . | TRBJ2-3 | 15 | TRBV7-2
CSARVLAGRDEQFF | TGCAGTGCTAGAGTACTAGCGGGAAGGGATGAGCAGTTCTTC | TRBD2 | . | TRBJ2-1 | 14 | TRBV20-1
CATSNGRGSGANVLTF | TGTGCCACCAGCAACGGCAGGGGCTCTGGGGCCAACGTCCTGACTTTC | . | . | TRBJ2-6 | 16 | TRBV15
CSGVSGQETQYF | TGCAGTGGAGTATCCGGACAAGAGACCCAGTACTTC | . | . | TRBJ2-5 | 12 | TRBV20-1
CASSIGVAYEQYF | TGTGCCAGTAGTATAGGAGTAGCCTACGAGCAGTACTTC | . | . | TRBJ2-7 | 13 | TRBV19
CASSQDDRSGFDPTF | TGCGCCAGCAGCCAAGACGATCGTAGCGGGTTTGACCCCACCTTC | . | . | TRBJ1-2 | 15 | TRBV4-1
CASSLLGNSYEQYF | TGTGCCAGCAGTTTATTGGGGAACTCCTACGAGCAGTACTTC | . | . | TRBJ2-7 | 14 | TRBV27
CASSSNSLYSNQPQHF | TGTGCCAGCAGTTCGAACAGCCTATATAGCAATCAGCCCCAGCATTTT | . | . | TRBJ1-5 | 16 | TRBV12-3/TRBV12-4
CASSSAAGGNYEQYF | TGTGCCAGCAGCTCAGCTGCAGGGGGAAACTACGAGCAGTACTTC | TRBD1 | few | TRBJ2-7 | 15 | TRBV7-9
CASSPNGRGATDTQYF | TGTGCCAGCAGCCCGAACGGAAGGGGCGCGACAGATACGCAGTATTTT | . | few | TRBJ2-3 | 16 | TRBV7-8
CASSPQLVNTEAFF | TGTGCCAGCAGTCCCCAGCTTGTGAACACTGAAGCTTTCTTT | . | few | TRBJ1-1 | 14 | TRBV12-3/TRBV12-4
CASGTTIYEQYF | TGTGCCAGCGGGACCACGATTTACGAGCAGTACTTC | . | . | TRBJ2-7 | 12 | TRBV7-8
CASSFLRDSYEQYF | TGTGCCAGCAGCTTTCTCCGGGACAGCTACGAGCAGTACTTC | TRBD1 | . | TRBJ2-7 | 14 | TRBV7-2
CAISEAKDLAYGYTF | TGTGCCATCAGTGAGGCAAAGGACTTGGCCTATGGCTACACCTTC | . | many | TRBJ1-2 | 15 | TRBV10-3
CASSWTGKNRDTQYF | TGTGCCAGCAGCTGGACAGGGAAGAACAGAGATACGCAGTATTTT | TRBD1 | . | TRBJ2-3 | 15 | TRBV7-9
CASSIEGAAARLFF | TGTGCCAGTAGTATAGAAGGAGCGGCAGCGAGACTGTTTTTT | . | . | TRBJ1-4 | 14 | TRBV19
CASEGTGSYGYTF | TGTGCCAGCGAGGGAACAGGGAGCTATGGCTACACCTTC | . | once | TRBJ1-2 | 13 | TRBV10-3
CASSATGFGNQPQHF | TGTGCCAGCAGTGCGACAGGGTTTGGCAATCAGCCCCAGCATTTT | TRBD1 | few | TRBJ1-5 | 15 | TRBV6-1